This entry lists 20 T cell receptor beta chains sequenced from one sample in a study of blood T cell repertoires in COVID-19. Profiled with immunoSEQ multiplex PCR; TCRdb holds only in-frame clones, not every one. The sample shows 200,000 to 300,000 clones, about 90% of them seen only once. The sample was peripheral blood. These receptors all come from a man aged 55 to 70 who had recovered from COVID-19.

V gene TRBV6-5 combines with J gene TRBJ1-1, with 7 nucleotides matching TRBD1. J was trimmed by 2 bases and V by 1 base; bases with no gene match: 7. This CDR3 is built from 16 residues. Germline lookup yields CDR1 MNHEY and CDR2 SVGAGI. The CDR3 spells CASSYFTGDINTEAFF. The CDR3 DNA reads TGTGCCAGCAGTTACTTTACAGGGGATATCAACACTGAAGCTTTCTTT.

V and J are TRBV7-2 and TRBJ2-5, with 8 bases that match TRBD1. The CDR3 is made up of 19 amino acids. The junction had 18 bases not matched to a gene; V was cut back by 4 bases and J by 2 bases. Germline V gene data show CDR1 as SGHTA and CDR2 as FQGNSA. The CDR3 nucleotides are TGTGCCAGCAGCTCACGACCTAGTGGCCGACAGGGGCAACAAGAGACCCAGTACTTC. Its protein is CASSSRPSGRQGQQETQYF.

The CDR3 bases are TGTGCCAGCAGTTATGCGGAGGGGCGAGGGGGCTACACCTTC. It codes for CASSYAEGRGGYTF. V is TRBV6-5 and J is TRBJ1-2, with a weak D call TRBD1 (5 bases). Germline V gene data show CDR1 as MNHEY and CDR2 as SVGAGI. This CDR3 is built from 14 residues. Trimming removed 3 bases at V and 8 bases at J, with 16 bases between.

The rearrangement joins TRBV11-3 to TRBJ2-2, with 13 bases matching TRBD2. With V trimmed by 3 bases and J by 3 bases, 4 bases remained unmatched. The CDR3 has 17 amino acids. Germline V gene lookup returns CDR1 SGHNT and CDR2 YENEEA. In DNA, the CDR3 is TGTGCCAGCAGCTTGGGACTAGCGGGGTCGGACACCGGGGAGCTGTTTTTT. Its protein product is CASSLGLAGSDTGELFF.

The genes are TRBV14 and TRBJ2-5, with 8 bases that match TRBD2. V trimming: 2 bases; J trimming: 5 bases; junction bases outside the gene matches: 10. The germline V gene has CDR1 SGHDN and CDR2 FVKESK. The CDR3 contains 16 residues. CDR3 bases: TGTGCCAGCAGCCAAATTAGCGGGGTAACCCGGGAGACCCAGTACTTC. Translation gives CASSQISGVTRETQYF.

The genes are TRBV11-2 and TRBJ1-5, with TRBD1 matching over 9 bases. Germline V gene data show CDR1 as SGHAT and CDR2 as FQNNGV. CDR3 length: 15 amino acids. The ends lost 5 bases at V and 6 bases at J; junction bases unmatched: 8. CDR3 DNA: TGTGCCAGCAGCCTCACAGGGGGCGCGGGTCAGCCCCAGCATTTT. Translated, it gives CASSLTGGAGQPQHF.

J is TRBJ2-5 and V is TRBV2, with TRBD1 matching over 7 bases. CDR1 and CDR2 (germline): SNHLY, FYNNEI. With V trimmed by 6 bases and J by 5 bases, 12 bases remained unmatched. This CDR3 is 15 amino acids long. The DNA for the CDR3 is TGTGCCAGCAGACTATATCAGGGGGTTGCGGAGACCCAGTACTTC. Protein: CASRLYQGVAETQYF. Using reference TRBV2 and TRBJ2-5 for the parts outside the CDR3, the full variable domain is EPEVTQTPSHQVTQMGQEVILRCVPISNHLYFYWYRQILGQKVEFLVSFYNNEISEKSEIFDDQFSVERPDGSNFTLKIRSTKLEDSAMYFCASRLYQGVAETQYFGPGTRLLVL.

The chain combines TRBV19 with TRBJ1-3; 7 bases agree with TRBD1. V lost 6 bases, J lost 0 bases, and 5 bases stayed unmatched. Per the germline V gene, CDR1 is LNHDA and CDR2 is SQIVND (reference sequence). This CDR3 region has 15 residues. The CDR3 nucleotides read TGTGCCAGTAGGGGGACAGCAAACTCTGGAAACACCATATATTTT. It codes for CASRGTANSGNTIYF.

The chain is built from TRBV7-2 and TRBJ2-3; TRBD2 aligns across 13 bases. The CDR3 runs to 17 residues. V was pared by 3 bases and J by 6 bases, with 9 bases of the junction left unmatched. Looked up from germline, CDR1 is SGHTA and CDR2 is FQGNSA. The CDR3 coding sequence is TGTGCCAGCAGCTTTGCCGGACTAGCGGGGGCCATGGATACGCAGTATTTT. It specifies CASSFAGLAGAMDTQYF.

In DNA, the CDR3 is TGTGCCAGCAGCGTGACTAGCGGGGGGAACTCAGATACGCAGTATTTT. Translating it yields CASSVTSGGNSDTQYF. The genes are TRBV9 and TRBJ2-3, with TRBD2 matching 13 bases. The CDR3 has 16 amino acids. Per germline, CDR1 SGDLS and CDR2 YYNGEE. Trimming cost V 2 bases and J 4 bases; bases outside gene matches: 4.

This clone was picked up one time. The CDR3 is CASRSPRDRKLSGANVLTF. The CDR3 DNA sequence: TGTGCCAGCAGGTCCCCCCGGGACAGGAAACTCTCTGGGGCCAACGTCCTGACTTTC. The rearrangement uses TRBV2 and TRBJ2-6, with 8 bases fitting TRBD1. V was clipped by 6 bases and J by 0 bases; unmatched bases: 13. CDR3 size: 19 residues. The germline V gene encodes CDR1 SNHLY and CDR2 FYNNEI.

This clone turned up a few times. V gene TRBV18 combines with J gene TRBJ1-2; TRBD1 agrees at 8 bases. This CDR3 has 14 residues. Germline V gene lookup returns CDR1 KGHSH and CDR2 LQKENI. The V segment lost 6 bases and the J segment 5 bases; nucleotides outside the gene matches: 8. The CDR3 spells CASSLGTGAYGYTF. The CDR3, as DNA: TGTGCCAGCTCCCTTGGGACAGGCGCATATGGCTACACCTTC.

The rearrangement joins TRBV30 to TRBJ1-6, with a possible D match to TRBD1 (5 bases). CDR1 is GTSNPN, CDR2 SVGIG, per germline (reference sequence). Trimming cost V 1 base and J 8 bases, with 12 bases left between them. The CDR3 sequence is 14 residues long. The CDR3 nucleotides are TGTGCCTGGAGTGGCCAGGGAAGGGATTCACCCCTCCACTTT. It specifies CAWSGQGRDSPLHF.

CDR3 region: CASSYGAETQYF. The CDR3 bases are TGTGCCAGCAGTTACGGTGCGGAGACCCAGTACTTC. The chain couples TRBV6-6 to TRBJ2-5; D is undetermined. The CDR3 totals 12 residues. V was cut by 2 bases and J by 5 bases, with 6 bases left in between. Looked up from germline, CDR1 is MNHNY and CDR2 is SVGAGI (reference sequence).

J is TRBJ2-5 and V is TRBV15, with 7 positions matching TRBD1. Germline lookup yields CDR1 LNHNV and CDR2 YYDKDF (reference sequence). J was trimmed by 5 bases and V by 1 base; bases with no gene match: 7. The CDR3 contains 15 residues. The CDR3 protein is CATSRAQRGLETQYF. The CDR3 DNA follows: TGTGCCACCAGCAGAGCGCAAAGGGGGCTGGAGACCCAGTACTTC.

The V call is TRBV18, the J call TRBJ2-3; 11 bases fit TRBD2. The CDR3 covers 17 residues. Germline loops: CDR1 KGHSH, CDR2 LQKENI. The trim removed 3 bases at V and 3 bases at J, leaving 8 bases unmatched. The CDR3 region has the DNA TGTGCCAGCTCACCGAATCTAGCGGGGGGCCTTACAGATACGCAGTATTTT. Protein product: CASSPNLAGGLTDTQYF.

V and J are TRBV19 and TRBJ1-3, with 8 bases lining up with TRBD1. The J segment lost 3 bases and the V segment lost 5 bases, leaving 6 bases of the junction unmatched. The CDR3 spans 15 residues. Germline CDR1 and CDR2: LNHDA and SQIVND (reference sequence). CDR3 nucleotides: TGTGCCAGTAGTTCAGGGGGCTTTGATGGAAACACCATATATTTT. Amino acids: CASSSGGFDGNTIYF.

CDR3 nucleotides: TGTGCCAGCAGCGCTGGGACAGGGGGGGGTCATAGCAATCAGCCCCAGCATTTT. Translated, it gives CASSAGTGGGHSNQPQHF. The rearrangement joins TRBV9 to TRBJ1-5; 11 bases line up with TRBD1. This CDR3 spans 18 amino acids. Germline CDR1 is SGDLS and CDR2 is YYNGEE. V lost 3 bases, J lost 0 bases, and 8 bases stayed unmatched.

This clone appeared once. The V and J genes are TRBV5-6 and TRBJ2-2, with 7 bases that match TRBD1. CDR3 length: 16 amino acids. Germline V CDR1 and CDR2: SGHDT, YYEEEE. Losses at the gene ends were 0 bases for V and 5 bases for J; bases not matched to a gene: 7. For the CDR3, the DNA is TGTGCCAGCAGCTTGGGGGGGACAGTACGGACCGGGGAGCTGTTTTTT. Its protein is CASSLGGTVRTGELFF.

The chain couples TRBV2 to TRBJ2-7, with TRBD1 as a possible D gene (6 bases). CDR3 length: 14 amino acids. The V and J ends lost 7 bases and 5 bases respectively, with 18 bases between them. The germline gives CDR1 SNHLY, CDR2 FYNNEI. CDR3 bases: TGTGCCAGCACGCCTCTAATAGGACAGAACGAGCAGTACGTC. The encoded protein is CASTPLIGQNEQYV.